This T cell receptor (beta chain) was found in a study of blood T cell repertoires in COVID-19. Whole-study context: PBMCs, B-cell-depleted T cells, or T cells provided the cDNA or gDNA that made up the material.

In the original processing: How many nucleated cells were present was estimated from reference gene primer amplification. Libraries were prepared by immunoSEQ multiplex PCR; TCRdb keeps only in-frame clonotypes and omits some of them. V and J calls and clone size are those listed in that table; D and trimming were worked out from the DNA. The sample records 200,000 to 250,000 clones, 75% to 90% being singletons. Individuals drawn from around 25 US areas were roughly 18 to 100 years old. Assignment of participants to cohorts was predicated upon participant-reported clinical history. This CDR3 has 13 amino acids. Germline V gives CDR1 LNHNV, CDR2 YYDKDF (reference sequence). Trimming removed 1 base from V and 16 bases from J; junction bases left unmatched: 7.

The sequenced sample consisted of PBMCs or T cells enriched from blood (not recorded which). The sequence was collected from a woman under 40 who had been exposed to COVID-19. The chain is built from TRBV15 and TRBJ2-1; TRBD2 matches at 10 bases. CDR3 sequence (DNA): TGTGCCACCAGCAGAGGGTCTAGCGGGGGACGCTTCTTC. Residues: CATSRGSSGGRFF.